Here is one T cell receptor beta chain with its context. This sample includes further DNA sequences coding for the same CDR3. Germline-derived CDR1 and CDR2 are MNHEY and SVGAGI. This CDR3 contains 13 residues. V gave up 2 bases and J gave up 1 base, with 5 bases separating them. This record belongs to a study of blood T cell repertoires in COVID-19. Overall study: Acute and convalescent COVID-19 specimens originated in the United States, Italy and Spain.

Sequencing was performed with immunoSEQ multiplex PCR; in TCRdb, only in-frame clones are kept and a portion is missing. The profile shows about 78,000 clones, about 89% of them singletons. This TCR came from a man aged 50-59 years with active or convalescent COVID-19. Sequencing input: peripheral blood. V gene TRBV6-5 combines with J gene TRBJ1-1, with D hard to call. CDR3 amino acids: CASSYRGNTEAFF. As DNA, the CDR3 is TGTGCCAGCAGTTACCGCGGGAACACTGAAGCTTTCTTT.